A single sample is the source of the 24 T cell receptor beta chains below, sequenced in a study of identifying expanded T cells in peripheral blood. Data came from immunoSEQ multiplex PCR; TCRdb stores just in-frame clones and leaves some out. In the table there are approximately 100,000 clones, around 88% of which are singletons. Sequencing was carried out using blood. Receptor source: a person between 18 and 69 years old in good health.

This chain uses TRBV18 with TRBJ2-5, with TRBD2 matching over 11 bases. The junction had 6 bases not matched to a gene; V was cut back by 2 bases and J by 1 base. Germline V gene sequence: CDR1 KGHSH, CDR2 LQKENI. The CDR3 consists of 17 residues. CDR3 residues: CASSPYLAGGFQETQYF. CDR3 nucleotide sequence: TGTGCCAGCTCACCATACCTAGCGGGGGGTTTCCAAGAGACCCAGTACTTC.

The CDR3, as DNA: TGTGCCAGCAGTGAAGAAGAGGGACCCCTCTACAATGAGCAGTTCTTC. It specifies CASSEEEGPLYNEQFF. V is TRBV6-1 and J is TRBJ2-1, with D tentatively TRBD1 or TRBD2 (5 bases each). Trimming pared 1 base from V and 3 bases from J, leaving 13 bases between. Germline CDR1 and CDR2: MNHNS and SASEGT. The CDR3 runs 16 residues.

This rearrangement joins TRBV27 to TRBJ2-7; tentative D call: TRBD1 (6 bases). Trimming stripped 5 bases from V and 2 bases from J, with 16 bases between. Germline CDR1 and CDR2: MNHEY and SMNVEV (reference sequence). The CDR3 has 15 residues. The CDR3 DNA follows: TGTGCCAGCAGTCAAAGGGGTGGACAGCCCTACGAGCAGTACTTC. This gives the protein CASSQRGGQPYEQYF.

The chain recombines TRBV19 with TRBJ2-7; D possibly corresponds to TRBD2 (6 bases). V shed 7 bases and J shed 3 bases, with 16 bases lying between them. CDR1 and CDR2 (germline): LNHDA, SQIVND (reference sequence). The CDR3 covers 14 residues. CDR3 DNA: TGTGCCAGTAACGCGCGCGGGATACACTACGAGCAGTACTTC. Translation: CASNARGIHYEQYF.

The chain recombines TRBV10-3 with TRBJ2-7; D is perhaps TRBD2 (6 bases). This CDR3 has 13 amino acids. V lost 3 bases and J lost 2, with 8 bases in between. Germline V gene sequence: CDR1 ENHRY, CDR2 SYGVKD. The DNA for the CDR3 is TGTGCCATCAGTGAACTAGCCGCCTACGAGCAGTACTTC. Amino acid sequence: CAISELAAYEQYF.

The chain carries TRBV5-4 and TRBJ2-7; TRBD2 aligns across 8 bases. Per the germline V gene, CDR1 is SGHNT and CDR2 is YYREEE (reference sequence). With 7 bases clipped from V and 1 base from J, the junction kept 10 bases outside the gene matches. The length of the CDR3 is 15 residues. The CDR3 DNA follows: TGTGCCAGCCGCGTCGGGGGGGGCTGTTCCTACGAGCAGTACTTC. Encoded protein: CASRVGGGCSYEQYF.

The V call is TRBV29-1, the J call TRBJ2-7; possibly TRBD2 for D (5 bases). From germline, CDR1 is SQVTM and CDR2 ANQGSEA. CDR3 size: 14 residues. Trimming stripped 7 bases from V and 1 base from J, with 17 bases between. Here the CDR3 DNA reads TGCAGCGCCGCGGGCGACGCCACTTCCTACGAGCAGTACTTC. Its protein is CSAAGDATSYEQYF.

The rearrangement joins TRBV6-8 to TRBJ1-2, with TRBD1 matching 8 bases. CDR3 size: 13 residues. The ends lost 6 bases at V and 5 bases at J; junction bases unmatched: 5. CDR1 is MNHGY, CDR2 SAAAGT, per germline. The CDR3 sequence: CASRTTGGYGYTF. CDR3 coding DNA: TGTGCCAGCAGGACTACAGGGGGATATGGCTACACCTTC.

This chain joins TRBV6-6 and TRBJ2-5, with D possibly called TRBD1 or TRBD2 (7 bases each). The V end was cut by 3 bases, the J end by 4 bases, with 12 bases between. Germline V gene data show CDR1 as MNHNY and CDR2 as SVGAGI (reference sequence). This CDR3 is 14 amino acids long. This CDR3 reads CASSYPGGGETQYF. CDR3 in DNA: TGTGCCAGCAGTTATCCAGGGGGGGGAGAGACCCAGTACTTC.

This rearrangement joins TRBV5-1 to TRBJ1-2; 8 bases match TRBD1. The CDR3 is 15 amino acids. Germline V CDR1 and CDR2: SGHRS, YFSETQ. The ends lost 6 bases at V and 4 bases at J; junction bases unmatched: 11. This CDR3 reads CASTPTGDHSYGYTF. Here the CDR3 DNA reads TGCGCCAGCACCCCGACAGGGGATCATAGCTATGGCTACACCTTC.

V gene TRBV7-9 combines with J gene TRBJ1-2; D perhaps matches TRBD1 (6 bases). Trimming took off 0 bases at V and 5 bases at J, with 13 bases between the two ends. The germline V gene encodes CDR1 SEHNR and CDR2 FQNEAQ (reference sequence). The CDR3 consists of 15 residues. CDR3 protein: CASSLAGGHIYGYTF. CDR3 DNA sequence: TGTGCCAGCAGCTTAGCCGGGGGGCATATTTATGGCTACACCTTC.

This chain links TRBV5-4 with TRBJ2-7; 11 positions agree with TRBD1. CDR3 length equals 16 residues. V was pared by 0 bases and J by 4 bases, with 6 bases of the junction left unmatched. Germline V gene data show CDR1 as SGHNT and CDR2 as YYREEE (reference sequence). CDR3 in DNA: TGTGCCAGCAGCTTGGCCGCCGGGACAGGGGGATACGAGCAGTACTTC. Translation: CASSLAAGTGGYEQYF.

The chain employs TRBV6-1 and TRBJ1-5; unclear D gene. The germline V gene has CDR1 MNHNS and CDR2 SASEGT. V lost 1 base to trimming and J lost 3 bases, with 16 bases between them. The CDR3 spans 17 residues. The CDR3 spells CASSEEVRTLYNQPQHF. In DNA, the CDR3 is TGTGCCAGCAGTGAAGAAGTCAGGACCCTGTACAATCAGCCCCAGCATTTT.

A word on this clone: Other DNA sequences in this specimen translate into the identical CDR3. The gene calls are TRBV7-8 and TRBJ2-5; D gene uncertain. Trimming cost V 1 base and J 5 bases, with 5 bases left between them. The V gene's germline CDR1 is SGHVS and CDR2 FQNEAQ. The CDR3 runs 12 residues. This CDR3 reads CASSLGSETQYF. The CDR3 DNA reads TGTGCCAGCAGCTTAGGATCGGAGACCCAGTACTTC.

This chain connects TRBV18 to TRBJ1-1; TRBD1 is a possible D gene (6 bases). Germline CDR1 KGHSH, CDR2 LQKENI. The ends were cut back, 1 base at V and 5 bases at J, with 11 bases in the middle. The CDR3 loop spans 14 amino acids. CDR3 protein: CASSPQGVGTEAFF. The CDR3 DNA sequence: TGTGCCAGCTCACCACAGGGGGTAGGAACTGAAGCTTTCTTT.

The chain has TRBV27 and TRBJ1-5; D remains unclear. This CDR3 contains 12 residues. Germline V gene lookup returns CDR1 MNHEY and CDR2 SMNVEV (reference sequence). V lost 3 bases and J lost 3, with 3 bases in between. The CDR3 nucleotides are TGTGCCAGCAGTTTCTTCAATCAGCCCCAGCATTTT. Translated: CASSFFNQPQHF.

CDR3 region: CASISPQTNQPQHF. CDR3 DNA: TGTGCCAGCATCTCGCCACAGACAAATCAGCCCCAGCATTTT. The chain couples TRBV28 to TRBJ1-5; D is unresolved. The CDR3 length is 14 residues. The germline V gene encodes CDR1 MDHEN and CDR2 SYDVKM. The ends were cut back, 7 bases at V and 4 bases at J, with 14 bases in the middle.

This chain joins TRBV7-2 and TRBJ2-3; D unresolved. V lost 2 bases, J lost 0 bases, and 9 bases lay in between. CDR3 length: 15 amino acids. Germline V gene sequence: CDR1 SGHTA, CDR2 FQGNSA. Written as DNA, the CDR3 is TGTGCCAGCAGCTTAAGGCGAGATAGCACAGATACGCAGTATTTT. Its protein product is CASSLRRDSTDTQYF. Together with reference TRBV7-2 and TRBJ2-3, the CDR3 gives the full variable domain: GAGVSQSPSNKVTEKGKDVELRCDPISGHTALYWYRQSLGQGLEFLIYFQGNSAPDKSGLPSDRFSAERTGGSVSTLTIQRTQQEDSAVYLCASSLRRDSTDTQYFGPGTRLTVL.

The chain couples TRBV27 to TRBJ1-1; a weak D match, TRBD1 (5 bases). V was cut by 5 bases and J by 7 bases, with 14 bases left in between. CDR3 length equals 13 residues. CDR1 MNHEY and CDR2 SMNVEV come from the germline V gene (reference sequence). The CDR3 nucleotides are TGTGCCAGCAGTCCCCGGTGGGGCCTTGAAGCTTTCTTT. It yields the protein CASSPRWGLEAFF.

The genes are TRBV2 and TRBJ1-2; 7 nucleotides align to TRBD1. This CDR3 has 15 residues. The V and J ends lost 6 bases and 2 bases, in that order; junction bases with no gene match: 9. Germline CDR1 SNHLY, CDR2 FYNNEI. The CDR3 loop reads CASSPDRVFNYGYTF. The CDR3 region has the DNA TGTGCCAGCAGCCCCGACAGGGTGTTCAACTATGGCTACACCTTC.

The V call is TRBV30, the J call TRBJ2-6; D remains ambiguous. V lost 4 bases and J lost 3, with 10 bases in between. The CDR3 extends over 14 amino acids. Germline lookup yields CDR1 GTSNPN and CDR2 SVGIG (reference sequence). DNA for the CDR3: TGTGCCTGGATTCGGGCCAGTGGGGCCAACGTCCTGACTTTC. Translation: CAWIRASGANVLTF. Full variable domain (missing parts from reference TRBV30 and TRBJ2-6): SQTIHQWPATLVQPVGSPLSLECTVEGTSNPNLYWYRQAAGRGLQLLFYSVGIGQISSEVPQNLSASRPQDRQFILSSKKLLLSDSGFYLCAWIRASGANVLTFGAGSRLTVL.

This chain connects TRBV29-1 to TRBJ2-5; D gene ambiguous. CDR1 SQVTM and CDR2 ANQGSEA come from the germline V gene. This CDR3 comprises 15 residues. Trimming left V 7 bases short and J 4 bases short, with 22 bases between. The CDR3 DNA sequence: TGCAGCGCGCGTGGTGGCGGACCACATCCAGAGACCCAGTACTTC. Its protein product is CSARGGGPHPETQYF.

The gene calls are TRBV11-1 and TRBJ2-7; 8 bases are a match to TRBD2. The length of the CDR3 is 14 residues. V was pared by 5 bases and J by 4 bases, with 7 bases of the junction left unmatched. In germline, CDR1 is SGHAT, CDR2 FQDESV (reference sequence). CDR3 sequence reads: CASSPASGGYEQYF. The CDR3 DNA is TGTGCCAGCAGCCCGGCGAGCGGGGGTTACGAGCAGTACTTC. Complete variable domain (other parts from reference TRBV11-1 and TRBJ2-7): EAEVAQSPRYKITEKSQAVAFWCDPISGHATLYWYRQILGQGPELLVQFQDESVVDDSQLPKDRFSAERLKGVDSTLKIQPAELGDSAMYLCASSPASGGYEQYFGPGTRLTVT.

Only a few counts were recorded for this clone. V gene TRBV2 combines with J gene TRBJ2-2, with D perhaps being TRBD1 or TRBD2 (6 bases each). CDR1 and CDR2 (germline): SNHLY, FYNNEI. This CDR3 has 13 amino acids. V was trimmed by 8 bases and J by 5 bases, leaving 12 bases between them. In nucleotides, the CDR3 is TGTGCCAGCGGGGGGCGGGAAACCGGGGAGCTGTTTTTT. Its protein product is CASGGRETGELFF.